The sequence of this T cell receptor (beta chain) was determined in a study of shared clonotypes between healthy human individuals (TCRdb year 2020). Describing the broader study: Three men and a couple of women, aged 18 to 49 years, made up the cohort. Per donor, three plates each were used for CD4 naive and CD4 memory, two for CD8 naive, and one for CD8 memory. Blood TCR repertoires of 5 or 6 healthy adults were deeply sequenced to estimate repertoire size and the extent of clonotype sharing between individuals. To increase sequencing depth and limit assay-specific biases, TCR repertoire library preparation and sequencing were carried out by different laboratories using diverse techniques. Leukapheresis yielded between about 0.9 and 8.9 billion PBMCs per donor.

There are many counts of this clone. Its antigen is still unknown. The record has no base qualities; no much larger clone is one base away. TCR CDR3 regions were amplified from genomic DNA by multiplex PCR using the deep immunoSEQ assay. Extracted genomic DNA from each cell subset was spread evenly across all wells of several immunoSEQ 96-well plates, with each plate serving as a replicate. For sorted subsets, each replicate PCR was loaded with 200 ng genomic DNA, equivalent to 30,000 or so T cell genomes. Purified libraries were quantified with a Qubit 3.0 fluorometer, sized on a Bioanalyzer 2100, and re-quantified with the KAPA Library Quantification kit. Every immunoSEQ 96-well plate was sequenced on a dedicated single-read 150-cycle Illumina NextSeq 550 flow cell. For the original study's pipeline: Because the immunoSEQ output included only junctional sequences and no quality scores, the filtering could not be the same as the filtering used for full-length reads. To assign V/J genes and CDR3, sequences were annotated using PyIR, a Python wrapper for IgBLAST v1.9, with IMGT germline references. Reads with weak V/J assignments (E-value above 1e-6), missing CDR3, stop codons, out-of-frame junctions, or ambiguous translated residues were removed. V3J clonotypes were defined by identical inferred V gene, J gene, and CDR3 amino acid sequence. Percentage overlap between repertoires was calculated by dividing the number of shared unique clonotypes by the size of the smaller repertoire. Richness of each repertoire was evaluated using RTK rarefaction, the Chao1 estimator, and Recon v2.1 estimates of unobserved clonotypes. For all TCRbeta clonotypes obtained by the gDNA method from four donors, generation probabilities were computed with OLGA. Here the immuneACCESS table is served through TCRdb, limited to in-frame sequences with V and J called. Missing clones are a known gap in these copies; in checked studies unresolved V genes cover under half, and the rest lacks a known reason. The V and J calls and the clone size are those of that table, but D and trimming were determined from the DNA. Across this sample there are 100,000 to 120,000 clones, with roughly 70% seen only once. Around 26% of the sample goes to the ten largest clones.

Study-level results and caveats: Because the study included a small number of donors, the genetic and exposure-history diversity represented was limited. Only blood was sampled, and tissue TCR repertoires likely differ from those in blood. Even with the large sequencing depth, rarefaction of the sorted-subset datasets indicated that sequencing was incomplete. Pairwise subsampling led to the expectation that sequencing depth would affect the degree of clonotype sharing among donors. Naive subsets generally had larger estimated clonotype richness than memory subsets. Sharing across several donors was observed for about 5% of naive CD4, 3.5% of naive CD8, 2% to 2.5% of memory CD4, and about 0.4% of memory CD8 clonotypes. Higher generation probabilities were observed for clonotypes shared by all four sorted-subset donors than for non-shared clonotypes.

According to the germline V gene, CDR1 reads SGHRS and CDR2 reads YFSETQ. After removal of 1 base from V and 2 bases from J, the junction retains 3 bases not matched to a gene. Its CDR3 holds 16 amino acids, cysteine through phenylalanine. The CDR3 DNA has 48 bases and is translated from base 1. Donors were healthy HIV-negative adults with no recently reported acute infections or vaccinations. Only Caucasian adults living in Nashville, Tennessee, USA were represented among the donors. CD8 memory samples combined magnetically selected CD45RO+ cells with CCR7-negative CD45RA+ effector memory (TemRA) cells. After blood collection by leukapheresis, PBMCs were isolated using Ficoll-Histopaque density gradient centrifugation and then cryopreserved in the vapor phase of liquid nitrogen. Analytical flow cytometry was used to check the purity and quantity of every magnetically sorted T cell population. Genomic DNA was isolated from every sorted fraction and measured by UV absorbance on a Nanodrop 2000c.

The sequence links TRBV5-1 to TRBJ1-3, with 10 junctional bases fitting TRBD1. The origin of this receptor is a woman aged 25-40 years in good health. Sequenced: memory CD8+ T cells sorted from blood. The intended sense of this specimen's cell subset or site label: CD45RO+ cells pooled with CCR7-negative TemRA cells. Read as DNA, the sequence is TGCGCCAGCAGCTTGCCCGGGACAGGGGCTGGAAACACCATATATTTT. The resulting protein is CASSLPGTGAGNTIYF.